The clone carrying this T cell receptor beta chain was detected a few times. The antigen is not known. Here immunoSEQ multiplex PCR was the method, and the copy in TCRdb shows in-frame clones only, minus some. The sample holds about 300,000 clones, 70% to 90% seen once. The data are from a study of cytomegalovirus exposure and HLA in healthy donors. Study summary: The same platform used for the 500 to 850 first-cohort repertoires was also used for the roughly 130 validation repertoires, as a later analysis reported. Overall study results and limits: In the 95 to 150 validation repertoires, a later analysis found that first-cohort TCR clusters tended to co-occur.

CDR3 length: 13 residues. CDR1 SNHLY and CDR2 FYNNEI come from the germline V gene. Germline trimming cut 8 bases from V and 7 bases from J; bases unmatched to any gene: 7. Separation from the roughly 600-subject first cohort characterized the approximately 120-subject validation cohort, to which the donors belonged. The V call is TRBV2, the J call TRBJ1-2; 10 bases map to TRBD1. The sample comprised PBMCs. This sequence originates from a woman under 30 in good health and CMV-seronegative. CDR3 coding DNA: TGTGCCAGCCCTCCGGGACAGGGGTTTGGCTACACCTTC. As protein: CASPPGQGFGYTF.